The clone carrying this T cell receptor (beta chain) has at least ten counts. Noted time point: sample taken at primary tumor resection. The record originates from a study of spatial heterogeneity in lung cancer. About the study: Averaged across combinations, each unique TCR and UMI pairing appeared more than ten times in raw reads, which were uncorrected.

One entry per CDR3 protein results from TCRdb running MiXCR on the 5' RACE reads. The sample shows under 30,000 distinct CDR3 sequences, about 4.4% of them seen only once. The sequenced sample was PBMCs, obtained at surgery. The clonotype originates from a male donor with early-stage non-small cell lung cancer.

CDR3 amino acids: CASSLGQVQETQYF. The CDR3 DNA reads as TGTGCCAGCAGCTTGGGACAGGTACAAGAGACCCAGTACTTC. The chain employs TRBV5-4 and TRBJ2-5; perhaps TRBD1 as D (6 bases). CDR1 is SGHNT and CDR2 is YYREEE in the germline V gene (reference sequence). This CDR3 contains 14 residues. The germline V and J ends were trimmed by 0 bases and 2 bases, with 8 bases remaining between them.